These 20 T cell receptor beta chains came from one sample sequenced in a study of shared clonotypes between healthy human individuals. Method: immunoSEQ multiplex PCR; TCRdb's copy keeps in-frame clones and lacks some. This sample has some 650,000 clones; around 97% occur once, and the top ten carry 0.055% to 0.07%. The sequencing sample was made of naive CD4+ T cells sorted from blood. Subset of the sample: CD45RA+ positively selected. Source of these receptors: a woman under 40 in good health.

The chain links TRBV28 to TRBJ2-7; D remains ambiguous. Trimming cost V 5 bases and J 2 bases, with 13 bases left between them. The CDR3 is 14 amino acids. CDR1 is MDHEN and CDR2 is SYDVKM in the germline V gene. The CDR3 bases are TGTGCCAGCAGTCCCCCCGCGGTAGCCTACGAGCAGTACTTC. It translates to CASSPPAVAYEQYF.

The chain employs TRBV29-1 and TRBJ2-7, with D tentatively TRBD1 (6 bases). CDR3 length: 16 residues. The germline gives CDR1 SQVTM, CDR2 ANQGSEA. V lost 2 bases and J 7 bases, leaving 24 bases between the germline ends. The CDR3 spells CSVELGSWQGSGEQYF. CDR3 coding DNA: TGCAGCGTTGAACTCGGGTCGTGGCAGGGGAGTGGGGAGCAGTACTTC.

The V call is TRBV5-1, the J call TRBJ2-7; TRBD2 aligns across 8 bases. CDR3 length: 15 residues. Germline lookup yields CDR1 SGHRS and CDR2 YFSETQ. V shed 2 bases and J 0 bases; nucleotides not matched to a gene: 4. CDR3 protein: CASSLLAAISYEQYF. CDR3 nucleotide sequence: TGCGCCAGCAGCTTACTAGCGGCAATCTCCTACGAGCAGTACTTC.

The chain has TRBV5-1 and TRBJ2-7; 12 nucleotides match TRBD2. Germline V CDR1 and CDR2: SGHRS, YFSETQ. The CDR3 has 18 residues. The ends lost 7 bases at V and 5 bases at J; junction bases unmatched: 19. The DNA for the CDR3 is TGCGCCAGCTCCCCGAAGAAGTCTAGCGGGAGGGCTTCCAACGAGCAGTACTTC. This translates into CASSPKKSSGRASNEQYF.

This chain uses TRBV7-9 with TRBJ1-2, with D possibly being TRBD1 (5 bases). Per germline, CDR1 SEHNR and CDR2 FQNEAQ (reference sequence). The CDR3 spans 15 residues. V lost 0 bases to trimming and J lost 8 bases, with 16 bases between them. The CDR3 loop reads CASSLADNPWRGYTF. CDR3 nucleotides: TGTGCCAGCAGCTTAGCGGACAACCCGTGGCGCGGCTACACCTTC.

The V call is TRBV6-1, the J call TRBJ2-7; D uncertain. The V gene's germline CDR1 is MNHNS and CDR2 SASEGT. The V gene lost 6 bases and the J gene lost 9 bases, with 12 bases spanning the gap. The CDR3 loop spans 11 amino acids. The CDR3 spells CASSESKGQYF. Written as DNA, the CDR3 is TGTGCCAGCAGCGAAAGCAAAGGGCAGTACTTC.

A single count supports this clone. The chain has TRBV25-1 and TRBJ1-4; D gene unclear. The CDR3 runs 16 residues. V dropped 4 bases and J dropped 0 bases, with 12 bases sitting between them. CDR1 is MGHDK, CDR2 SYGVNS, per germline. CDR3 nucleotide sequence: TGTGCCAGCAGTGCCCTATGGGATGCAACTAATGAAAAACTGTTTTTT. Protein: CASSALWDATNEKLFF. The complete variable domain, with remaining parts taken from reference TRBV25-1 and TRBJ1-4, reads EADIYQTPRYLVIGTGKKITLECSQTMGHDKMYWYQQDPGMELHLIHYSYGVNSTEKGDLSSESTVSRIRTEHFPLTLESARPSHTSQYLCASSALWDATNEKLFFGSGTQLSVL.

The J gene is TRBJ2-5, the V gene TRBV6-1, with TRBD1 identical over 11 bases. The DNA end is more similar to TRBJ2-7, so the J call may be wrong. CDR1 is MNHNS, CDR2 SASEGT, per germline. The CDR3 extends over 15 amino acids. In nucleotides, the CDR3 is TGTGCCAGCAGTGATCCGGGACAGGGGGCCTACGAGCAGTACTTC. This sequence encodes CASSDPGQGAYEQYF.

CDR3 bases: TGTGCCAGCACTCAATACAGTTCCCCCCGGTATGGCTACACCTTC. It is translated as CASTQYSSPRYGYTF. V is TRBV28 and J is TRBJ1-2; D is ambiguous. The germline V and J ends were trimmed by 7 bases and 5 bases, with 20 bases remaining between them. This CDR3 is 15 amino acids long. The germline gives CDR1 MDHEN, CDR2 SYDVKM.

The V gene is TRBV15, the J gene TRBJ2-2; the D is unclear. The V and J ends lost 4 bases and 5 bases respectively, with 8 bases between them. The CDR3 loop spans 13 amino acids. The V gene's germline CDR1 is LNHNV and CDR2 YYDKDF (reference sequence). CDR3 nucleotide sequence: TGTGCCACCAGCACAGACTTTACCGGGGAGCTGTTTTTT. It is translated as CATSTDFTGELFF.

This rearrangement joins TRBV5-1 to TRBJ2-1; 15 nucleotides line up with TRBD2. The CDR3 covers 18 residues. Germline lookup yields CDR1 SGHRS and CDR2 YFSETQ. With 4 bases clipped from V and 3 bases from J, the junction kept 8 bases outside the gene matches. This CDR3 reads CASSPDRGLAGGYNEQFF. CDR3 sequence (DNA): TGCGCCAGCAGCCCCGACAGGGGACTAGCGGGAGGCTACAATGAGCAGTTCTTC.

The chain carries TRBV5-1 and TRBJ2-4; the D gene is possibly TRBD2 (5 bases). V dropped 0 bases and J dropped 3 bases, with 13 bases sitting between them. The length of the CDR3 is 16 residues. Germline V gives CDR1 SGHRS, CDR2 YFSETQ. CDR3 residues: CASSLGESTIKNIQYF. The CDR3 DNA sequence: TGCGCCAGCAGCTTGGGGGAGTCTACGATCAAAAACATTCAGTACTTC.

The genes are TRBV18 and TRBJ2-7; 9 positions agree with TRBD2. V lost 4 bases, J lost 1 base, and 5 bases stayed unmatched. The CDR3 length is 15 residues. CDR1 is KGHSH, CDR2 LQKENI, per germline. The CDR3 here is CASSQGTSSSYEQYF. The CDR3 DNA is TGTGCCAGCTCACAGGGGACTAGCTCTTCCTACGAGCAGTACTTC. Full variable domain (missing parts from reference TRBV18 and TRBJ2-7): NAGVMQNPRHLVRRRGQEARLRCSPMKGHSHVYWYRQLPEEGLKFMVYLQKENIIDESGMPKERFSAEFPKEGPSILRIQQVVRGDSAAYFCASSQGTSSSYEQYFGPGTRLTVT.

The chain couples TRBV28 to TRBJ1-1; TRBD1 matches 12 bases. This CDR3 is built from 16 residues. The germline V gene has CDR1 MDHEN and CDR2 SYDVKM. The J segment lost 10 bases and the V segment lost 5 bases, leaving 14 bases of the junction unmatched. In nucleotides, the CDR3 is TGTGCCAGCAGTCCGGGACAGGGGGCCTACACGTACGGAGCTTTCTTT. Amino acid sequence: CASSPGQGAYTYGAFF.

Regarding this clone: One junction end disagrees with the germline gene, perhaps due to a read error. The chain joins TRBV2 to TRBJ2-7, with a possible D match to TRBD2 (5 bases). CDR1 SNHLY and CDR2 FYNNEI come from the germline V gene. CDR3 length equals 11 residues. The CDR3 protein is CASSVFSGLNF. CDR3 DNA sequence: TGTGCCAGCAGTGTTTTCAGCGGCTTGAACTTC.

The genes are TRBV29-1 and TRBJ2-5; either TRBD1 or TRBD2 may supply D (6 bases each). The CDR3 runs 14 residues. Trimming shortened V by 6 bases and J by 7 bases, and 21 bases separated the two germline ends. Germline CDR1 reads SQVTM; CDR2 reads ANQGSEA. The CDR3 DNA is TGCAGCGTGGGGGCTACGACTAGTAGGGGGACCCAGTACTTC. Translated, it gives CSVGATTSRGTQYF.

The chain links TRBV6-6 to TRBJ1-4; D perhaps matches TRBD1 (6 bases). The germline CDR1 and CDR2 sequences are MNHNY and SVGAGI (reference sequence). The CDR3 contains 14 residues. V was clipped by 2 bases and J by 4 bases, with 8 bases between them. In nucleotides, the CDR3 is TGTGCCAGCAGTTACACAGGGTTTAATGAAAAACTGTTTTTT. This translates into CASSYTGFNEKLFF.

This clone has just one count. This rearrangement joins TRBV27 to TRBJ1-2; D is ambiguous. The CDR3 totals 12 residues. Germline CDR1 is MNHEY and CDR2 is SMNVEV (reference sequence). The V gene lost 6 bases and the J gene lost 10 bases, with 15 bases spanning the gap. The DNA for the CDR3 is TGTGCCAGCAGCTGGTCGGGGTGGAACTACACCTTC. Protein: CASSWSGWNYTF.

The chain is built from TRBV7-7 and TRBJ2-2, with 10 bases identical to TRBD1. The junction had 5 bases not matched to a gene; V was cut back by 5 bases and J by 2 bases. The CDR3 length is 16 residues. Germline CDR1 reads SSHAT; CDR2 reads FNYEAQ (reference sequence). The CDR3 protein is CASSPGQGINTGELFF. In nucleotides, the CDR3 is TGTGCCAGCAGCCCGGGACAGGGGATAAACACCGGGGAGCTGTTTTTT.

The chain couples TRBV5-6 to TRBJ2-5, with TRBD2 matching over 8 bases. The CDR3 has 17 amino acids. Losses at the gene ends were 1 base for V and 1 base for J; bases not matched to a gene: 9. Germline CDR1 is SGHDT and CDR2 is YYEEEE. The CDR3, as DNA: TGTGCCAGCAGCTTGCGGACTGGGACTAGAACCCAAGAGACCCAGTACTTC. Translated: CASSLRTGTRTQETQYF.